One and the same sample provided the 19 T cell receptor beta chains below, sequenced in a study of OX40 agonist ivuxolimab in advanced cancers. Measured with immunoSEQ multiplex PCR; TCRdb has only the in-frame clones, and not every one. The repertoire includes 50,000 to 70,000 clones, nearly 95% of them detected once, and 18% sits in the top ten. This material consisted of CD4+ or CD8+ T cells sorted from blood, taken in a trial of the OX40 agonist ivuxolimab. Receptor source: an adult with an advanced solid tumor such as melanoma, head and neck, liver or kidney cancer.

V is TRBV6-1 and J is TRBJ1-6; 10 nucleotides align to TRBD1. The CDR3 contains 16 residues. CDR1 is MNHNS, CDR2 SASEGT, per germline. With V trimmed by 6 bases and J by 7 bases, 9 bases remained unmatched. DNA of the CDR3: TGTGCCAGCAGCGAAACACCGGGACAGGGGAATTCACCCCTCCACTTT. It is translated as CASSETPGQGNSPLHF.

V gene TRBV7-9 combines with J gene TRBJ2-2, with 9 bases fitting TRBD1. CDR1 is SEHNR and CDR2 is FQNEAQ in the germline V gene (reference sequence). The CDR3 runs to 16 residues. J gave up 2 bases and V 8 bases, and 9 bases lay outside the gene matches. CDR3 loop: CASPPRDRVNTGELFF. DNA of the CDR3: TGTGCCAGCCCGCCAAGGGACAGGGTTAACACCGGGGAGCTGTTTTTT.

This clone was detected once. This sequence joins TRBV9 and TRBJ2-5; D may be TRBD1 (5 bases). CDR1 is SGDLS and CDR2 is YYNGEE in the germline V gene. The CDR3 totals 15 residues. V lost 0 bases, J lost 5 bases, and 14 bases lay in between. CDR3 in DNA: TGTGCCAGCAGCGTAGGGGGCTCCCTAGGGGAGACCCAGTACTTC. This sequence encodes CASSVGGSLGETQYF. Based on the CDR3 plus reference TRBV9 and TRBJ2-5, the full variable domain is DSGVTQTPKHLITATGQRVTLRCSPRSGDLSVYWYQQSLDQGLQFLIQYYNGEERAKGNILERFSAQQFPDLHSELNLSSLELGDSALYFCASSVGGSLGETQYFGPGTRLLVL.

The chain links TRBV28 to TRBJ1-5, with D possibly matching TRBD1 (6 bases). Trimming took off 5 bases at V and 6 bases at J, with 14 bases between the two ends. Germline V gene lookup returns CDR1 MDHEN and CDR2 SYDVKM. This CDR3 contains 14 residues. The CDR3 reads CASSQPGQSQPQHF. CDR3 bases: TGTGCCAGCAGTCAACCGGGACAAAGTCAGCCCCAGCATTTT.

The chain is built from TRBV28 and TRBJ2-3; no reliable D call. Trimming stripped 8 bases from V and 6 bases from J, with 15 bases between. This CDR3 region has 13 residues. Germline CDR1 MDHEN, CDR2 SYDVKM. In DNA, the CDR3 is TGTGCCAGCGGAACTGCGCATTGGGATACGCAGTATTTT. Residues: CASGTAHWDTQYF.

The gene calls are TRBV7-8 and TRBJ2-1, with TRBD2 identical over 9 bases. CDR1 and CDR2 (germline): SGHVS, FQNEAQ. Trimming removed 2 bases from V and 4 bases from J; junction bases left unmatched: 15. CDR3 length: 19 amino acids. This CDR3 reads CASSLLQSIAGVPYNEQFF. The CDR3 DNA reads TGTGCCAGCAGCTTATTGCAATCGATAGCGGGAGTACCTTACAATGAGCAGTTCTTC.

This clone was picked up a small number of times. The rearrangement joins TRBV27 to TRBJ1-5, with no clear D. Germline CDR1 MNHEY, CDR2 SMNVEV (reference sequence). The V end lost 3 bases, the J end lost 11 bases, and 20 bases lay between the germline ends. The CDR3 loop spans 15 amino acids. CDR3 loop: CASSLVRASSEAQHF. CDR3 in DNA: TGTGCCAGCAGTTTGGTTCGGGCATCGTCGGAGGCCCAGCATTTT.

The rearrangement joins TRBV11-2 to TRBJ2-7, with 12 bases lining up with TRBD1. The CDR3 totals 15 residues. V lost 3 bases, J lost 6 bases, and 6 bases stayed unmatched. The germline gives CDR1 SGHAT, CDR2 FQNNGV. The CDR3 bases are TGTGCCAGCAGCTTCGCCGGGACAGGGGGCTCCGAGCAGTACTTC. It encodes CASSFAGTGGSEQYF.

The chain carries TRBV10-3 and TRBJ2-5, with D tentatively TRBD1 or TRBD2 (5 bases each). The assigned J gene may be wrong: the sequence end matches TRBJ2-7 better. Germline V gene data show CDR1 as ENHRY and CDR2 as SYGVKD. The CDR3 covers 13 residues. In DNA form, the CDR3 reads TGTGCCATCAGTGTAGAGGGGTCCTACGAGCAGTACTTC. It specifies CAISVEGSYEQYF.

This clone was seen a single time. The V and J genes are TRBV6-5 and TRBJ1-4; TRBD1 aligns across 8 bases. Per the germline V gene, CDR1 is MNHEY and CDR2 is SVGAGI. V trimming: 5 bases; J trimming: 0 bases; junction bases outside the gene matches: 2. The CDR3 is 15 amino acids. The CDR3 DNA reads as TGTGCCAGCAGTGGGGGACAGGCAACTAATGAAAAACTGTTTTTT. Translated, it gives CASSGGQATNEKLFF.

The genes are TRBV7-9 and TRBJ1-1, with D maybe TRBD1 (5 bases). With 0 bases removed from V and 5 bases from J, the gap between germline ends came to 10 bases. Germline V CDR1 and CDR2: SEHNR, FQNEAQ (reference sequence). The length of the CDR3 is 14 residues. CDR3 loop: CASSLAGRGTEAFF. In DNA, the CDR3 is TGTGCCAGCAGCTTAGCTGGGAGGGGTACTGAAGCTTTCTTT.

The J gene is TRBJ1-2, the V gene TRBV6-5; no firm D call. Per germline, CDR1 MNHEY and CDR2 SVGAGI. The CDR3 consists of 13 residues. Trimming removed 6 bases from V and 13 bases from J, with 21 bases in between. CDR3 region: CASSSPGWLSPTF. CDR3 coding DNA: TGTGCCAGCAGCTCGCCGGGTTGGTTATCCCCCACCTTC.

The chain recombines TRBV27 with TRBJ1-2; D may be TRBD1 (6 bases). The germline CDR1 and CDR2 sequences are MNHEY and SMNVEV (reference sequence). Trimming shortened V by 5 bases and J by 8 bases, and 18 bases separated the two germline ends. The CDR3 spans 14 residues. Here the CDR3 reads CASSPLGGAPGYTF. CDR3 coding DNA: TGTGCCAGCAGTCCGCTTGGGGGGGCGCCGGGCTACACCTTC.

The rearrangement links TRBV15 to TRBJ2-1; TRBD2 agrees at 7 bases. The CDR3 runs to 13 residues. The J segment lost 3 bases and the V segment lost 8 bases, leaving 4 bases of the junction unmatched. Germline CDR1 is LNHNV and CDR2 is YYDKDF (reference sequence). The DNA of the CDR3 is TGTGCCACCCGGGCTAGCGGCTACAATGAGCAGTTCTTC. It is translated as CATRASGYNEQFF.

V gene TRBV9 combines with J gene TRBJ2-1; possible D gene TRBD1, 5 bases. CDR1 is SGDLS and CDR2 is YYNGEE in the germline V gene. Trimming left V 4 bases short and J 4 bases short, with 18 bases between. CDR3 size: 16 residues. The CDR3 sequence: CASSPQGELIYNEQFF. The CDR3 coding sequence is TGTGCCAGCAGCCCCCAAGGGGAACTAATATACAATGAGCAGTTCTTC. Combining the CDR3 with reference TRBV9 and TRBJ2-1 gives the whole variable domain DSGVTQTPKHLITATGQRVTLRCSPRSGDLSVYWYQQSLDQGLQFLIQYYNGEERAKGNILERFSAQQFPDLHSELNLSSLELGDSALYFCASSPQGELIYNEQFFGPGTRLTVL.

The chain combines TRBV28 with TRBJ1-4; D not resolved. V was clipped by 3 bases and J by 7 bases, with 3 bases between them. Germline loops: CDR1 MDHEN, CDR2 SYDVKM. This CDR3 comprises 11 residues. CDR3 coding DNA: TGTGCCAGCAGTTTCCTTGAAAAACTGTTTTTT. This gives the protein CASSFLEKLFF.

The chain links TRBV28 to TRBJ2-7, with D uncertain. The CDR3 spans 13 residues. Germline-derived CDR1 and CDR2 are MDHEN and SYDVKM. V was clipped by 2 bases and J by 5 bases, with 10 bases between them. The CDR3 DNA sequence: TGTGCCAGCAGTTTAGTGGGCGTGAACGAGCAGTACTTC. Residues: CASSLVGVNEQYF. Looking up the rest from reference TRBV28 and TRBJ2-7 gives the full variable domain: DVKVTQSSRYLVKRTGEKVFLECVQDMDHENMFWYRQDPGLGLRLIYFSYDVKMKEKGDIPEGYSVSREKKERFSLILESASTNQTSMYLCASSLVGVNEQYFGPGTRLTVT.

The rearrangement joins TRBV27 to TRBJ2-7; 7 nucleotides align to TRBD1. Germline V gives CDR1 MNHEY, CDR2 SMNVEV (reference sequence). With 6 bases clipped from V and 3 bases from J, the junction kept 14 bases outside the gene matches. The CDR3 extends over 16 amino acids. The CDR3 spells CASSPSSGQAFYEQYF. The CDR3 DNA is TGTGCCAGCAGCCCTTCTTCAGGACAGGCCTTCTACGAGCAGTACTTC.

The chain uses TRBV19 and TRBJ2-7; no clear D. This CDR3 spans 14 amino acids. Germline V gives CDR1 LNHDA, CDR2 SQIVND (reference sequence). The V end was cut by 3 bases, the J end by 0 bases, with 9 bases between. CDR3: CASSMGSYSYEQYF. The CDR3 nucleotides read TGTGCCAGTAGTATGGGCAGTTACTCCTACGAGCAGTACTTC.